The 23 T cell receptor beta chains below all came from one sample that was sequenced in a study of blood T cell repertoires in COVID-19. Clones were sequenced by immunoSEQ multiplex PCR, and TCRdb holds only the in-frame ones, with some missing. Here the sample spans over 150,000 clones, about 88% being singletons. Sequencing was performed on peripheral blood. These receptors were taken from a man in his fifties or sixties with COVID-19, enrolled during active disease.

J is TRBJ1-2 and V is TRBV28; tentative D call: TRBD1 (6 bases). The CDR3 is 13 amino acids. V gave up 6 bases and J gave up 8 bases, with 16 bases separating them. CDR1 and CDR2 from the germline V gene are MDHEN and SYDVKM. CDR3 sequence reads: CASRDSNTGGYTF. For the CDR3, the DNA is TGTGCCAGCAGGGACAGTAACACGGGGGGCTACACCTTC.

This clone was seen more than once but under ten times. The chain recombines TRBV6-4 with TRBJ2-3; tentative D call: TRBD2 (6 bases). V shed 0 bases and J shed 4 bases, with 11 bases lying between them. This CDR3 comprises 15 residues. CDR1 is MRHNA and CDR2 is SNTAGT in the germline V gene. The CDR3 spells CASSDSEGGSDTQYF. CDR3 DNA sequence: TGTGCCAGCAGTGACTCGGAGGGAGGATCAGATACGCAGTATTTT.

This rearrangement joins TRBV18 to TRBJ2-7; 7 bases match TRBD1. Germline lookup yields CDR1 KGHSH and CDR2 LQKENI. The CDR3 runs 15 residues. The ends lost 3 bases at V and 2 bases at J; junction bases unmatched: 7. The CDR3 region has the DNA TGTGCCAGCTCACCCCTCGGACAGGATACCTACGAGCAGTACTTC. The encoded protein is CASSPLGQDTYEQYF.

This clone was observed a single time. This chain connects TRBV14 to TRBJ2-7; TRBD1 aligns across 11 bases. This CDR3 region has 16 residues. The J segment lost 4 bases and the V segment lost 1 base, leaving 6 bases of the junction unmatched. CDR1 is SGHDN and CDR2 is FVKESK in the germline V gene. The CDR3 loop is CASSQALGQGGYEQYF. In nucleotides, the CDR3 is TGTGCCAGCAGCCAAGCCCTGGGACAGGGGGGGTACGAGCAGTACTTC.

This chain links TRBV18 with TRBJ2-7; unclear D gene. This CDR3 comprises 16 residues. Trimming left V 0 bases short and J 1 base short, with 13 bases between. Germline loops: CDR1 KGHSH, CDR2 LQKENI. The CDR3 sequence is CASSPPPSAPSYEQYF. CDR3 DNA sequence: TGTGCCAGCTCACCACCTCCGAGCGCTCCGTCCTACGAGCAGTACTTC.

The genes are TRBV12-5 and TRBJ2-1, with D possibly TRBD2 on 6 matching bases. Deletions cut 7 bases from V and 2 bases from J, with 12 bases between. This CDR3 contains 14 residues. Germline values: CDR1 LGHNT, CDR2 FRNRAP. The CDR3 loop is CASVPWGAYNEQFF. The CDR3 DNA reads TGTGCTAGTGTCCCTTGGGGGGCCTACAATGAGCAGTTCTTC.

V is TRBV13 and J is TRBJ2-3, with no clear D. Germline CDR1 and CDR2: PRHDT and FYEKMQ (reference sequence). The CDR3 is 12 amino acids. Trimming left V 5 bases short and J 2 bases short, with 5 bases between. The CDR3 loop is CASSILTDTQYF. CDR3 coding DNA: TGTGCCAGCAGCATCCTCACAGATACGCAGTATTTT.

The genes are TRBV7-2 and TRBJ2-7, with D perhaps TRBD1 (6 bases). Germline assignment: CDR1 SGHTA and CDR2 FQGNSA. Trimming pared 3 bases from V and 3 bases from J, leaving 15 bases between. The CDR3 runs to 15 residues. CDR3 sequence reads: CASSLGQGKFYEQYF. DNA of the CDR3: TGTGCCAGCAGCTTGGGGCAGGGGAAGTTCTACGAGCAGTACTTC.

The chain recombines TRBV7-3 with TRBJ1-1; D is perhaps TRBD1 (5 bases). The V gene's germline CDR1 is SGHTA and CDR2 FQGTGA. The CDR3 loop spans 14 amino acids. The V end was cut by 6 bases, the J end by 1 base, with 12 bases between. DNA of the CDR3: TGTGCCAGCAGTCAGGGATCCCAGAACACTGAAGCTTTCTTT. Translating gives CASSQGSQNTEAFF.

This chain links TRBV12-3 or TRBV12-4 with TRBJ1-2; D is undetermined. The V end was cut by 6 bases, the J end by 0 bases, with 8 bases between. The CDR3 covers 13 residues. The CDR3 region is CASSSGTNYGYTF. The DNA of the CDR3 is TGTGCCAGCAGCTCCGGGACTAACTATGGCTACACCTTC.

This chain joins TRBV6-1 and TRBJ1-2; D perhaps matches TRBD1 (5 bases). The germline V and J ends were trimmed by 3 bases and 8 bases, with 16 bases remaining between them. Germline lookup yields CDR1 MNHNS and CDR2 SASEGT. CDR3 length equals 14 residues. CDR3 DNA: TGTGCCAGCAGTGAGGATACCCAGGGATGGGGCTACACCTTC. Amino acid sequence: CASSEDTQGWGYTF.

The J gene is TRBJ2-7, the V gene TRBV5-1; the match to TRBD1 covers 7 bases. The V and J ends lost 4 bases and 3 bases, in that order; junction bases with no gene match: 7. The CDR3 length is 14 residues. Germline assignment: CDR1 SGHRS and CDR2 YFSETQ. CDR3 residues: CASSTDRDSYEQYF. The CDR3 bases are TGCGCCAGCAGCACCGACAGGGATAGCTACGAGCAGTACTTC.

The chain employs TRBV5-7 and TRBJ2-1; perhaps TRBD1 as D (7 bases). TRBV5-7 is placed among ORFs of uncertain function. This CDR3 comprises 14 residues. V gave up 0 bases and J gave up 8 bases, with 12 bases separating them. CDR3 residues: CASSLAEGAYEQFF. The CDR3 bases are TGTGCCAGCAGCTTGGCGGAGGGGGCCTATGAGCAGTTCTTC.

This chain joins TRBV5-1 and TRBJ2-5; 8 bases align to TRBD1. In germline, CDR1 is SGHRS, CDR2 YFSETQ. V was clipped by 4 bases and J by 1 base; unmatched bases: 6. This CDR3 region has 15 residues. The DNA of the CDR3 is TGCGCCAGCAGCCTCGTACAGGGGGGCCAAGAGACCCAGTACTTC. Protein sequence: CASSLVQGGQETQYF.

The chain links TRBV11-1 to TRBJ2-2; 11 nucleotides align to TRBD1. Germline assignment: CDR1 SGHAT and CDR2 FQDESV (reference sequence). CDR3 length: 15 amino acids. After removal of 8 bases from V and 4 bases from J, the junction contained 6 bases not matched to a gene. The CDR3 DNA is TGTGCCAGCGAAGGACAGGGGGCTGGCACCGGGGAGCTGTTTTTT. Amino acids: CASEGQGAGTGELFF. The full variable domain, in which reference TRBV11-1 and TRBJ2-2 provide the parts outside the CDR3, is EAEVAQSPRYKITEKSQAVAFWCDPISGHATLYWYRQILGQGPELLVQFQDESVVDDSQLPKDRFSAERLKGVDSTLKIQPAELGDSAMYLCASEGQGAGTGELFFGEGSRLTVL.

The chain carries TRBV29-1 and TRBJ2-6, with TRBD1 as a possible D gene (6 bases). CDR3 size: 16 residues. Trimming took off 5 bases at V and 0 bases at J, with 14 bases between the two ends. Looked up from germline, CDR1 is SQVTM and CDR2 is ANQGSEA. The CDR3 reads CSVPRDTDSGANVLTF. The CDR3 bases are TGCAGCGTTCCCCGGGACACTGACTCTGGGGCCAACGTCCTGACTTTC.

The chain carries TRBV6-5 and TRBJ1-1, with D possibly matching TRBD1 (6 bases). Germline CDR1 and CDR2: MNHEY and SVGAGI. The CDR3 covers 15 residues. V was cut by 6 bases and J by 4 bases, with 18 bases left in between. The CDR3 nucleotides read TGTGCCAGCAGCCATATCAGGGGTAGGGGCACTGAAGCTTTCTTT. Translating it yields CASSHIRGRGTEAFF.

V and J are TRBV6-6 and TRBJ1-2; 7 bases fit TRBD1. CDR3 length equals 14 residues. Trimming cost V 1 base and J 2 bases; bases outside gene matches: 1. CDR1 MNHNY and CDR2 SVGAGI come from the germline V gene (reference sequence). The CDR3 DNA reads TGTGCCAGCAGTTACTTACAGGGGAACTATGGCTACACCTTC. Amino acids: CASSYLQGNYGYTF.

The CDR3 region is CASSLGVEQFF. The CDR3 bases are TGTGCCAGCAGTTTAGGGGTTGAGCAGTTCTTC. The chain uses TRBV5-5 and TRBJ2-1, with D possibly TRBD1 on 5 matching bases. Germline CDR1 is SGHKS and CDR2 is YYEKEE (reference sequence). The CDR3 is 11 amino acids. Trimming took 5 bases from V and 9 from J, leaving 9 bases between them.

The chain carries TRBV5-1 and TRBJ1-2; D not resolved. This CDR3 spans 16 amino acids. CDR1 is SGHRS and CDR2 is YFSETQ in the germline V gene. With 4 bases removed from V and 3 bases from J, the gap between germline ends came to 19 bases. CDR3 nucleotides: TGCGCCAGCAGCCCCCAACCAAGCGCCTCTCACTATGGCTACACCTTC. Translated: CASSPQPSASHYGYTF.

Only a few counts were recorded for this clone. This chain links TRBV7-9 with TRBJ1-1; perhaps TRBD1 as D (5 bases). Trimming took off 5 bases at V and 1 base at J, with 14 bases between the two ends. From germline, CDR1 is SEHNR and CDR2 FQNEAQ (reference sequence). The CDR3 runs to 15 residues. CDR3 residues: CASSPGEQPNTEAFF. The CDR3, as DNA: TGTGCCAGCAGCCCGGGGGAACAGCCGAACACTGAAGCTTTCTTT.

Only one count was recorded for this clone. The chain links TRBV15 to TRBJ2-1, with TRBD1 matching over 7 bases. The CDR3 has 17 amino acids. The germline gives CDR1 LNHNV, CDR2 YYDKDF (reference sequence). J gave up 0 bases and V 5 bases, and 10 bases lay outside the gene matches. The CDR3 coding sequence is TGTGCCACCAGCGCACGACAGGGAACGAGCTCCTACAATGAGCAGTTCTTC. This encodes CATSARQGTSSYNEQFF.

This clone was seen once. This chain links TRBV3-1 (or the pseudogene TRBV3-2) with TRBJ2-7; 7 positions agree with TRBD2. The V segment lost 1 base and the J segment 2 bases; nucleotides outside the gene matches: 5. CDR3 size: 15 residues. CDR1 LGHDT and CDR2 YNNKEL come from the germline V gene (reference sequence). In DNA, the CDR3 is TGTGCCAGCAGCCAAGTTCGGCTAGCGGCCTACGAGCAGTACTTC. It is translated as CASSQVRLAAYEQYF.